This T cell receptor (beta chain) was captured by sequencing in a study of metastatic and nonmetastatic thyroid tumors. Across the study: Both malignant and benign thyroid patients supplied peripheral blood and tumor or nodule tissue samples, across which the repertoires of these patients were then compared. Whole-study findings and limits: It was reportedly found that TCR beta diversity was significantly higher in malignant thyroid tumors than in benign nodules, a difference seen in both blood and tumor samples.

Ahead of thyroid surgery, no patient had received treatment of any kind. Study processing details: The authors used CDR3 differences across clinicopathological groups to build a distant-metastasis classifier for papillary thyroid cancer. TCRdb re-called clones via MiXCR from the PCR reads. TCRdb assigned the V and J calls; the authors' analysis was not used. The repertoire holds approximately 29,000 clones, with roughly 30% as singletons. In its sample, this clone was seen many times. Its antigen is currently unknown. The CDR3 has 13 residues. Germline V gives CDR1 MDHEN, CDR2 SYDVKM. Trimming cost V 4 bases and J 1 base, with 6 bases left between them.

Sequenced sample: blood. The receptor's source is a female donor with papillary thyroid cancer or a benign thyroid nodule (not recorded which). Some clones in this sample may be carry-over from other donors' samples. The chain carries TRBV28 and TRBJ2-3; a weak D match, TRBD2 (6 bases). CDR3 region: CASSWGGTDTQYF. CDR3 coding DNA: TGTGCCAGCAGTTGGGGGGGCACAGATACGCAGTATTTT. Full variable domain (missing parts from reference TRBV28 and TRBJ2-3): DVKVTQSSRYLVKRTGEKVFLECVQDMDHENMFWYRQDPGLGLRLIYFSYDVKMKEKGDIPEGYSVSREKKERFSLILESASTNQTSMYLCASSWGGTDTQYFGPGTRLTVL.